Included here is one T cell receptor (beta chain) sequence, with context. The assay was immunoSEQ multiplex PCR, and TCRdb's table has in-frame clones only and misses some. The sample lists around 57,000 clones, 91% occurring once. Deletions cut 5 bases from V and 1 base from J, with 14 bases between. This CDR3 has 15 residues. Germline V CDR1 and CDR2: SGHAT, FQNNGV. The data stem from a study of T cell changes during pregnancy in multiple sclerosis. The chain employs TRBV11-2 and TRBJ1-1, with D unresolved. The sequenced sample was peripheral blood, obtained after pregnancy. This receptor was taken from a female donor in good health, enrolled as a control in a pregnancy study. As DNA, the CDR3 is TGTGCCAGCAGCCTTAGAACAGACGGGAACACTGAAGCTTTCTTT. Translation: CASSLRTDGNTEAFF.